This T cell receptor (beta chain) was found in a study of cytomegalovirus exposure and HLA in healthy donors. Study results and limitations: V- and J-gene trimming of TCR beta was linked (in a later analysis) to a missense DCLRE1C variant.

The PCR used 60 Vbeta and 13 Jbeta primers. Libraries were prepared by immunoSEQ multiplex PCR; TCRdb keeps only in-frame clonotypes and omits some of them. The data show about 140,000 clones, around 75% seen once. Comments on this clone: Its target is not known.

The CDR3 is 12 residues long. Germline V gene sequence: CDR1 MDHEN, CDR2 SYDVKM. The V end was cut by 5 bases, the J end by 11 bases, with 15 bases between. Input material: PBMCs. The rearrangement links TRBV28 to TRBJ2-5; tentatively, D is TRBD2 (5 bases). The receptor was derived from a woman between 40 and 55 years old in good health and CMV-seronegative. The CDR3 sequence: CASSITPGEQYF. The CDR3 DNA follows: TGTGCCAGCAGTATCACCCCTGGGGAGCAGTACTTC.